A selection of T cell receptor beta chains follows, all from one sample in a study of blood T cell repertoires in COVID-19. The table came from immunoSEQ multiplex PCR; TCRdb's copy has only in-frame clones and leaves some out. Of 200,000 to 250,000 clones detected, approximately 79% appear once; the ten largest clones hold under 4.5%. Sequences were obtained from peripheral blood. All receptors come from a middle-aged woman with active or convalescent COVID-19. The CDR3 runs from the conserved cysteine through the conserved F or W. A D gene is named only where the DNA matches it firmly. Not every row has a clone size; where given, it reads once, few, many or a size class.

TRBV10-3	TRBJ1-2	TRBD1	14	.	CAISQGTGSYGYTF	TGTGCCATCAGTCAAGGGACAGGGTCCTATGGCTACACCTTC
TRBV16	TRBJ1-1	.	14	.	CASSRTGRSTEAFF	TGTGCCAGCAGCCGGACTGGGCGGAGCACTGAAGCTTTCTTT
TRBV29-1	TRBJ1-2	TRBD1	12	.	CSARTGENGYTF	TGCAGCGCGCGGACAGGGGAGAATGGCTACACCTTC
TRBV3-1/TRBV3-2	TRBJ1-6	.	16	.	CASSRSGGRSNSPLHF	TGTGCCAGCAGCCGATCCGGAGGACGGTCTAATTCACCCCTCCACTTT
TRBV5-1	TRBJ1-5	TRBD1	14	.	CASKLRTGSQPQHF	TGCGCCAGCAAGTTAAGGACAGGGTCTCAGCCCCAGCATTTT
TRBV6-4	TRBJ2-1	TRBD2	19	.	CASSDKGTSRCYGLFEQFF	TGTGCCAGCAGTGACAAAGGGACTAGTCGTTGCTACGGCTTGTTTGAGCAGTTCTTC
TRBV15	TRBJ1-5	.	15	once	CATSSRHGSNQPQHF	TGTGCCACCAGCAGCAGACACGGAAGCAATCAGCCCCAGCATTTT
TRBV19	TRBJ2-7	TRBD1	14	.	CASSVGTGTYEQYF	TGTGCCAGTAGTGTTGGGACAGGGACCTACGAGCAGTACTTC
TRBV5-5	TRBJ2-3	TRBD1	14	.	CASSRTGATDTQYF	TGTGCCAGCAGTCGGACAGGGGCCACAGATACGCAGTATTTT
TRBV5-1	TRBJ2-7	TRBD1	16	.	CASSSGDRGVVYEQYF	TGCGCCAGCAGCTCGGGGGACAGGGGGGTCGTCTACGAGCAGTACTTC
TRBV29-1	TRBJ1-2	TRBD1	13	.	CSVATGQGDGYTF	TGCAGCGTTGCTACGGGACAGGGAGACGGCTACACCTTC
TRBV9	TRBJ1-6	.	15	once	CASSVGGDYNSPLHF	TGTGCCAGCAGCGTAGGGGGCGACTATAATTCACCCCTCCACTTT
TRBV5-1	TRBJ1-1	.	14	.	CASSLWVGGTEAFF	TGCGCCAGCAGCTTGTGGGTGGGAGGCACTGAAGCTTTCTTT
TRBV5-6	TRBJ1-6	.	14	.	CASSLGGNQGPLHF	TGTGCCAGCAGCTTGGGGGGGAACCAGGGGCCCCTCCACTTT
TRBV2	TRBJ1-5	.	14	.	CASSEGQVNQPQHF	TGTGCCAGCAGTGAGGGGCAGGTCAATCAGCCCCAGCATTTT
TRBV5-4	TRBJ2-5	TRBD1	13	.	CASSRTGQETQYF	TGTGCCAGCAGCCGGACAGGCCAAGAGACCCAGTACTTC
TRBV5-1	TRBJ1-1	.	15	.	CASSLLQQKNTEAFF	TGCGCCAGCAGCTTATTACAACAGAAGAACACTGAAGCTTTCTTT
TRBV5-1	TRBJ2-3	.	14	.	CASSAGGSTDTQYF	TGCGCCAGCAGCGCCGGGGGATCCACAGATACGCAGTATTTT
TRBV10-3	TRBJ2-3	TRBD2	15	.	CAIRLGLADADTQYF	TGTGCCATCAGGTTAGGACTAGCGGATGCAGATACGCAGTATTTT
TRBV9	TRBJ2-1	.	16	once	CASSVGAGVNHNEQFF	TGTGCCAGCAGCGTAGGAGCAGGGGTCAACCACAATGAGCAGTTCTTC
TRBV29-1	TRBJ1-1	.	13	.	CSALNDRNSEAFF	TGCAGCGCCCTGAATGACAGGAACTCTGAAGCTTTCTTT
TRBV7-3	TRBJ2-6	.	18	many	CASSPLALPVSGANVLTF	TGTGCCAGCAGCCCTCTCGCTCTCCCGGTCTCTGGGGCCAACGTCCTGACTTTC
TRBV11-2	TRBJ1-2	.	14	.	CASSSIGGFYGYTF	TGTGCCAGCAGCTCAATAGGAGGATTCTATGGCTACACCTTC
TRBV6-6	TRBJ1-1	.	15	.	CASSYGGSRNTEAFF	TGTGCCAGCAGTTACGGAGGGAGTAGGAACACTGAAGCTTTCTTT
TRBV2	TRBJ1-5	.	16	.	CASSEALRTGGQPQHF	TGTGCCAGCAGTGAAGCGCTTCGGACGGGGGGTCAGCCCCAGCATTTT
TRBV27	TRBJ1-1	TRBD1	14	.	CASSPGQGKTEAFF	TGTGCCAGCAGCCCCGGACAGGGGAAAACTGAAGCTTTCTTT
TRBV6-5	TRBJ2-1	.	14	many	CASRDWSSYNEQFF	TGTGCCAGCAGGGACTGGAGCTCCTACAATGAGCAGTTCTTC
TRBV7-8	TRBJ2-6	.	15	.	CASSFFLSGANVLTF	TGTGCCAGCAGCTTCTTCCTGTCTGGGGCCAACGTCCTGACTTTC
TRBV29-1	TRBJ2-7	TRBD1	12	.	CSGVQGAYEQYF	TGCAGCGGAGTCCAGGGGGCCTACGAGCAGTACTTC
TRBV7-3	TRBJ2-2	TRBD1	16	.	CASSPPDRGGTGELFF	TGTGCCAGCAGCCCCCCAGACAGGGGAGGAACCGGGGAGCTGTTTTTT
TRBV7-3	TRBJ1-6	.	13	.	CASSPNRSSPLHF	TGTGCCAGCAGCCCGAACAGGAGCTCACCCCTCCACTTT
TRBV19	TRBJ1-5	TRBD1	13	.	CASSDRGYQPQHF	TGTGCCAGTAGTGACAGGGGATATCAGCCCCAGCATTTT
TRBV21-1	TRBJ1-4	.	15	.	CASSRLFATNEKLFF	TGTGCCAGCAGCAGACTGTTTGCAACTAATGAAAAACTGTTTTTT
TRBV5-1	TRBJ1-1	.	13	.	CASSLARNTEAFF	TGCGCCAGCAGCTTGGCCCGGAACACTGAAGCTTTCTTT
TRBV2	TRBJ1-2	.	15	.	CASSEEGGLGYGYTF	TGTGCCAGCAGTGAAGAGGGGGGACTAGGCTATGGCTACACCTTC
TRBV5-4	TRBJ1-5	.	16	.	CASSLDGGRGDQPQHF	TGTGCCAGCAGCTTGGACGGAGGGAGAGGAGATCAGCCCCAGCATTTT
TRBV18	TRBJ1-2	TRBD1	15	.	CASSPRTGEGYGYTF	TGTGCCAGCTCACCAAGGACAGGGGAGGGCTATGGCTACACCTTC
TRBV11-2	TRBJ2-2	.	16	.	CASSFNTGWNTGELFF	TGTGCCAGCAGCTTTAATACAGGGTGGAACACCGGGGAGCTGTTTTTT
TRBV19	TRBJ2-2	TRBD2	17	.	CASSIVGGGANTGELFF	TGTGCCAGTAGTATCGTCGGCGGGGGGGCGAACACCGGGGAGCTGTTTTTT
TRBV15	TRBJ2-7	.	13	few	CATSRGPGNEQYF	TGTGCCACCAGCAGAGGACCGGGGAACGAGCAGTACTTC
TRBV4-2	TRBJ2-5	.	17	.	CASSQESLRGIKETQYF	TGTGCCAGCAGCCAAGAGAGCTTGCGGGGTATAAAAGAGACCCAGTACTTC
TRBV6-6	TRBJ1-4	.	15	.	CASRYGGGANEKLFF	TGTGCCAGCAGATACGGGGGGGGAGCTAATGAAAAACTGTTTTTT
TRBV28	TRBJ1-3	.	15	.	CASSSPGFSGNTIYF	TGTGCCAGCAGTTCCCCAGGTTTTTCCGGAAACACCATATATTTT
TRBV27	TRBJ1-1	.	18	once	CASSLSLQGSVPNTEAFF	TGTGCCAGCAGTTTATCGTTGCAGGGAAGCGTGCCAAACACTGAAGCTTTCTTT
TRBV11-2	TRBJ1-2	.	14	.	CASSLTLAGYGYTF	TGTGCCAGCAGCTTAACGCTCGCGGGTTATGGCTACACCTTC
TRBV19	TRBJ1-2	TRBD1	14	.	CASLSPGQGKGYTF	TGTGCCAGCTTATCCCCGGGACAGGGAAAAGGCTACACCTTC
TRBV2	TRBJ1-5	.	14	few	CASSEGLSNQPQHF	TGTGCCAGCAGTGAAGGACTTAGCAATCAGCCCCAGCATTTT
TRBV19	TRBJ1-1	.	14	.	CASSPGKVNTEAFF	TGTGCCAGTAGTCCAGGAAAGGTGAACACTGAAGCTTTCTTT
TRBV7-9	TRBJ2-7	TRBD2	14	.	CASSLAGGLGEQYF	TGTGCCAGCAGCTTAGCCGGGGGACTAGGCGAGCAGTACTTC
TRBV6-6	TRBJ1-6	TRBD1	15	.	CASKMTGDGNSPLHF	TGTGCCAGCAAAATGACAGGGGATGGCAATTCACCCCTCCACTTT
TRBV6-6	TRBJ2-4	TRBD1	16	.	CASSSVRDRNFNIQYF	TGTGCCAGCAGTTCCGTCCGGGACAGGAATTTTAACATTCAGTACTTC
TRBV18	TRBJ2-2	.	16	.	CASSPSTVINTGELFF	TGTGCCAGCTCACCATCGACAGTTATTAACACCGGGGAGCTGTTTTTT
TRBV6-5	TRBJ1-1	.	15	once	CASRAGRTETTEAFF	TGTGCCAGCAGGGCCGGGAGGACCGAGACTACTGAAGCTTTCTTT
TRBV5-1	TRBJ2-3	TRBD1	15	once	CASSQQGSSTDTQYF	TGCGCCAGCAGCCAACAGGGGTCCTCCACAGATACGCAGTATTTT
TRBV3-1/TRBV3-2	TRBJ1-5	.	13	.	CASSVDRNQPQHF	TGTGCCAGCAGCGTCGACAGAAATCAGCCCCAGCATTTT
TRBV9	TRBJ1-1	TRBD1	14	.	CASSVGTGNTEAFF	TGTGCCAGCAGCGTAGGGACAGGGAACACTGAAGCTTTCTTT
TRBV7-9	TRBJ1-2	TRBD1	17	.	CASSSSRTGTLDYGYTF	TGTGCCAGCAGCTCATCCCGGACAGGGACACTAGACTATGGCTACACCTTC
TRBV29-1	TRBJ1-1	.	13	.	CSVDLSGATEAFF	TGCAGCGTTGACCTATCAGGGGCCACTGAAGCTTTCTTT
TRBV7-3	TRBJ2-1	TRBD2	18	.	CASSSSTSGGGSYNEQFF	TGTGCCAGCAGCTCCTCCACTAGCGGGGGTGGATCCTACAATGAGCAGTTCTTC
TRBV12-3/TRBV12-4	TRBJ2-1	TRBD1	13	.	CASSLDRGNEQFF	TGTGCCAGCAGTTTGGACAGGGGGAATGAGCAGTTCTTC